This TCR beta chain was retrieved from a study of shared clonotypes between healthy human individuals. Per the study methods: Junction-only sequences produced by ImmunoSEQ had no quality scores, so filtering differed. Using immunoSEQ multiplex PCR, the repertoire was profiled, and TCRdb retains in-frame clones only, with some absent. The V and J calls and clone size were taken over from that table, and D and trimming were inferred from the DNA. Of some 500,000 clones detected, more than 95% appear once; the ten largest clones hold about 0.067%. The V and J ends lost 7 bases and 3 bases respectively, with 16 bases between them. The CDR3 is 15 amino acids. Germline assignment: CDR1 LNHDA and CDR2 SQIVND (reference sequence).

V gene TRBV19 combines with J gene TRBJ2-4; D remains ambiguous. The TCR was taken from a woman aged 30 to 39 in good health. The source material was naive CD4+ T cells sorted from blood. Sample subset: CD45RA+ positively selected. The CDR3 region is CASKMEGIGKNIQYF. The DNA for the CDR3 is TGTGCCAGTAAAATGGAAGGGATCGGCAAAAACATTCAGTACTTC.